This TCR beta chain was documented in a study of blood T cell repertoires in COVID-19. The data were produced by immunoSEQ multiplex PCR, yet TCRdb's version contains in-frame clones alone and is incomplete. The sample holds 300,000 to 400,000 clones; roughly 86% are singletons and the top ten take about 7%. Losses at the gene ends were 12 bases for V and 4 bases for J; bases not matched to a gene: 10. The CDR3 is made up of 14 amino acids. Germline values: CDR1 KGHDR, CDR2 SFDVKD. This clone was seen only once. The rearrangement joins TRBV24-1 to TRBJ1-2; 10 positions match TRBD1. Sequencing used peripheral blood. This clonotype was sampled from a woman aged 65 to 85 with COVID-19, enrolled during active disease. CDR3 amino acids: CAAYATGGPYGYTF. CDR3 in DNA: TGTGCCGCGTATGCGACAGGGGGCCCCTATGGCTACACCTTC.